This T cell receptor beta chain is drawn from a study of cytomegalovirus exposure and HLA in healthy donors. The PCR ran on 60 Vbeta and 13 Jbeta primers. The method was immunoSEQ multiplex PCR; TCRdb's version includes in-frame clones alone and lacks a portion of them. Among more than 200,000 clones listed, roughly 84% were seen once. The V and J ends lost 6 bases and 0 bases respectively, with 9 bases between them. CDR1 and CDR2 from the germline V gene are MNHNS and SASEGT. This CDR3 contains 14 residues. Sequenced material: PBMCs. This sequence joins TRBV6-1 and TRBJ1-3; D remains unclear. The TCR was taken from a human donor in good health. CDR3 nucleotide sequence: TGTGCCAGCAGGATAGAGAGCTCTGGAAACACCATATATTTT. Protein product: CASRIESSGNTIYF.